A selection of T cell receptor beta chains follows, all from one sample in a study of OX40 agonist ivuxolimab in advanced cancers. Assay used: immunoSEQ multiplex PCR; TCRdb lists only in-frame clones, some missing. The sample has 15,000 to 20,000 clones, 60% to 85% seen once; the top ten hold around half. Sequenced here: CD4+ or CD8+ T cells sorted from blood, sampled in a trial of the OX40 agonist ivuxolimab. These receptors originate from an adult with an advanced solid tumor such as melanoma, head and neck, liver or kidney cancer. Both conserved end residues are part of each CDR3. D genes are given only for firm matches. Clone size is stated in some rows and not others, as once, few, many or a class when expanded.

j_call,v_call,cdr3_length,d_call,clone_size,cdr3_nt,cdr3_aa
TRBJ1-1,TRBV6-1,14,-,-,TGTACCAGCAGTGAAGGGGGGTCGAACACTGAAGCTTTCTTT,CTSSEGGSNTEAFF
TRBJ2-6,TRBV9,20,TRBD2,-,TGTGCCAGCAGCGTCCCTACAGGGACTAGCGGGGGTCATGGGGCCAACGTCCTGACTTTC,CASSVPTGTSGGHGANVLTF
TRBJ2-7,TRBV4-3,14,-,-,TGCGCCAGCAGCCCGGGACCGGGCTCCTACGAGCAGTACTTC,CASSPGPGSYEQYF
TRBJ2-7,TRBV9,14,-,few,TGTGCCAGCAGCGCAGTGGACAGCCACCACGAGCAGTACTTC,CASSAVDSHHEQYF
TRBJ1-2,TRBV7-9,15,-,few,TGTGCCAGCAGCTTAGGGACAGCCGTTAACTATGGCTACACCTTC,CASSLGTAVNYGYTF
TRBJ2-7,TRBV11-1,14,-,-,TGTGCCAGCAGCCCAGCGGGCGGGGGCTTGGAGCAGTACTTC,CASSPAGGGLEQYF
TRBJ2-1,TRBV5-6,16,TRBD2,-,TGTGCCAGCAGCTTGGGGGCGGGAGGGCCCTCCGATGAGCAGTTCTTC,CASSLGAGGPSDEQFF
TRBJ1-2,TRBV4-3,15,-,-,TGCGCCAGCAGCCAAGATAGAACAGGTCCCTATGGCTACACCTTC,CASSQDRTGPYGYTF
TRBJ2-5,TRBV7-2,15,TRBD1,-,TGTGCTAGCAGTTCCGGGACAGGGGCTGGAGAGACCCAGTACTTC,CASSSGTGAGETQYF
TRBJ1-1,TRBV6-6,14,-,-,TGTGCCAGCAGCCCGACCATTTCGAACACTGAAGCTTTCTTT,CASSPTISNTEAFF
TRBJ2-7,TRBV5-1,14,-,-,TGCGCCAGCAGCTTAAACCCTGGCTCCTACGAGCAGTACTTC,CASSLNPGSYEQYF
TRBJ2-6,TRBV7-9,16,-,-,TGTGCCAGCAGCCAGGGACACACCTCTGGGGCCAACGTCCTGACTTTC,CASSQGHTSGANVLTF
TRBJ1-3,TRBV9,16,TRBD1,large,TGTGCCAGCAGCCCCTCCTCGACAGGGAACGGGAACACCATATATTTT,CASSPSSTGNGNTIYF
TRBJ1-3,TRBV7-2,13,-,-,TGTGCCAGCAGTCACGCGGGGGGAAACACCATATATTTT,CASSHAGGNTIYF
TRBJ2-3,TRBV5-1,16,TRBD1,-,TGCGCCAGCAGCTTGGATAGGGACAGGGGCACAGATACGCAGTATTTT,CASSLDRDRGTDTQYF
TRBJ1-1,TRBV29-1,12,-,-,TGCAGCGTCGAGAAGATGAACACTGAAGCTTTCTTT,CSVEKMNTEAFF
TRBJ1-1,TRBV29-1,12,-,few,TGCAGCGTTGGGTGGATGAACACTGAAGCTTTCTTT,CSVGWMNTEAFF
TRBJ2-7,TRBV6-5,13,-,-,TGTGCCAGCAGTTACGAAGAAACCTACGAGCAGTACTTC,CASSYEETYEQYF
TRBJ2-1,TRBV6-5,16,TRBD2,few,TGTGCCAGCAGTTTCCGGACTAGCGGCCCCCACAATGAGCAGTTCTTC,CASSFRTSGPHNEQFF
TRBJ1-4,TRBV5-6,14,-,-,TGTGCCAGCAGCGGGGACCCGGCAGAGGAAAAACTGTTTTTT,CASSGDPAEEKLFF
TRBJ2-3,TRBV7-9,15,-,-,TGTGCCAGCAGAGACGTTCGGTGGGCCGGAGATACGCAGTATTTT,CASRDVRWAGDTQYF
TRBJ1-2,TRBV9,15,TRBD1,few,TGTGCCAGCAGTGACCTCCGGGACAGGGCATATGGCTACACCTTC,CASSDLRDRAYGYTF